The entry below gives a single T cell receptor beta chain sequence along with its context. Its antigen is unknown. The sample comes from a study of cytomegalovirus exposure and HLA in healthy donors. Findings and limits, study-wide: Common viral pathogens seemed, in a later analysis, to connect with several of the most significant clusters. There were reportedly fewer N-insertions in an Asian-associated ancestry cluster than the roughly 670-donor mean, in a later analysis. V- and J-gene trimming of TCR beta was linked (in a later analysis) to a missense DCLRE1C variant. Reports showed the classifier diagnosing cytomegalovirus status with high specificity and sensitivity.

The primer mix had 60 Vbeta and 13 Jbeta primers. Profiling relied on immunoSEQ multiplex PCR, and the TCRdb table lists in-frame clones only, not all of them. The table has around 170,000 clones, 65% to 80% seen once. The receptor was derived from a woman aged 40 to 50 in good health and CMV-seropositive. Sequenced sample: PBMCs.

The CDR3 nucleotides are TGTGCCAGCAGAGGGACACCTCCTTCCTACGAGCAGTACTTC. It is translated as CASRGTPPSYEQYF. The chain joins TRBV6-5 to TRBJ2-5; tentative D call: TRBD1 (6 bases). The end of the DNA is better explained by TRBJ2-7, so the J call may be wrong. The CDR3 runs 14 residues. From germline, CDR1 is MNHEY and CDR2 SVGAGI.